This T cell receptor beta chain was obtained from a study of PD-L1 blockade in urothelial cancer (dated by TCRdb to the late 2010s). As for the study more broadly: Every patient began therapy at some point between 2013 and 2015 and was given atezolizumab 1,200 mg intravenously every 3 weeks. In the same patients, pretreatment tumors underwent whole exome sequencing and RNA sequencing in addition to TCR sequencing. Pretreatment tumor samples, along with matched peripheral blood collected serially before and after atezolizumab treatment, underwent TCR sequencing. Twenty-nine patients had pretreatment blood TCR-seq, roughly 25 had at least one posttreatment blood collection, and roughly 25 had tumor TCR-seq. Blood samples were analyzed at two time points: 3 weeks after treatment start (second dose) and 6 weeks after treatment start. The study was an exploratory multi-omic analysis of somatic, immune and clinical correlates of response to PD-L1 blockade with atezolizumab in urothelial cancer. Blood samples gave a median of around 140,000 T cells and 77,000 or so unique TCRs, with a median clonality of 0.080. Durable clinical benefit meant progression-free survival longer than 6 months, and TCR features were also tested against progression-free and overall survival. An ECOG performance status of 0 or 1 was recorded for the patients, and 0 to 3 prior chemotherapy regimens had been received by the patients. About 90% of the 29 patients were males with bladder-origin urothelial cancer, and about 60% of the 29 reported a prior smoking history. About 10 patients reached durable clinical benefit, while about 20 patients did not.

Results and caveats for the whole study, not just this receptor: Small sample size (n of about 30) and many exploratory analyses mean the results are intended to be hypothesis-generating. Among patients with durable benefit, tumor-associated TCR clones showed greater expansion in peripheral blood 3 weeks after treatment started (n ≈ 20, p = 0.022). Improved progression-free and overall survival was associated with having pretreatment peripheral blood TCR clonality below the median.

CDR1 KGHSH and CDR2 LQKENI are derived from the germline V gene. V drops 4 bases and J drops 5 bases, leaving 11 bases in between. From cysteine to phenylalanine, the CDR3 is 13 amino acids long. The sequence is cut down to CDR3 DNA, 39 bases in frame from base 1. To estimate absolute template abundance from read counts, synthetic TCR analog templates were spiked into each PCR. Using the immunoSEQ assay, TCRbeta CDR3 regions were amplified from genomic DNA with bias-controlled V and J gene primers. Rearranged TCRbeta segments were sequenced at approximately 20X coverage. Turning to the authors' computational methods: Sequencing errors were corrected by clustering and CDR3s were annotated against IMGT to assign V, D and J genes. Only productive TCRbeta rearrangements were used in downstream analyses, excluding out-of-frame or stop-codon sequences. To compute clonality, Shannon entropy was normalized by the log of the number of unique productive sequences and then subtracted from one. Clones differing between time points or between blood and tumor were identified by Fisher's exact test with Benjamini-Hochberg correction at adjusted p below 0.01. TCRdb took over this immuneACCESS table, retaining in-frame rearrangements with V and J assigned. Such tables are incomplete; in checked studies, under half of the missing clones stem from an unresolved V gene, and the remainder is unexplained. That table gives V, J and clone size, and the DNA gave D and trimming. A total of fewer than 95,000 clones appear in this sample, around 84% of them only once. The ten largest account for roughly 2% of the sample.

The time point label here, explained by the study, means: pretreatment peripheral blood. A total of under 35 patients with locally advanced or metastatic urothelial carcinoma, treated at Memorial Sloan Kettering on a trial protocol, made up the cohort. Peripheral blood mononuclear cells were collected pretreatment and during treatment, with between 1 and 8 total time points obtained per patient. The Qiagen DNeasy Blood extraction kit was used to purify genomic DNA from total PBMCs and from tumor samples. PBMCs were collected pretreatment and during treatment, and were isolated and stored as previously described. A word on this clone: Which antigen it targets is not known. One base away there is no much larger clone; base qualities are not given.

This receptor chain uses TRBV18 and TRBJ2-5; the D gene is possibly TRBD1, with 5 bases matching. This TCR was sampled from a man in his 60s with urothelial cancer. The sample in question was PBMCs, obtained around atezolizumab (anti-PD-L1) treatment. The bases are TGTGCCAGCTCACTCGACAGTGCTGAGACCCAGTACTTC. This codes for CASSLDSAETQYF.